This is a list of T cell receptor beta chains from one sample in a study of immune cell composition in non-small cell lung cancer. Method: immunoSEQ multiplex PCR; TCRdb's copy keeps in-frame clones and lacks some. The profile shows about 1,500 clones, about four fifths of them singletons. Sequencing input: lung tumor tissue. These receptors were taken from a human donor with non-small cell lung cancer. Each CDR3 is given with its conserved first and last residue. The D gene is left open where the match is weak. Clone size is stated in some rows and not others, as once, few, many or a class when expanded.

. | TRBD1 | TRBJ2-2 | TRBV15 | CATSGGQGTGELFF | TGTGCCACCAGCGGCGGACAGGGCACCGGGGAGCTGTTTTTT
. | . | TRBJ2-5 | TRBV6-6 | CASSYGGGGETQYF | TGTGCCAGCAGTTACGGAGGGGGCGGGGAGACCCAGTACTTC
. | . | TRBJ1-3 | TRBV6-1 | CASFRGGGSGNTIYF | TGTGCCAGCTTCCGCGGGGGTGGATCAGGAAACACCATATATTTT
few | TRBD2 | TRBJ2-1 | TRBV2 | CASSDTSGGVNEQFF | TGTGCCAGCAGTGATACTAGCGGGGGAGTGAATGAGCAGTTCTTC
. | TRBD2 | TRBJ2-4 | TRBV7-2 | CASSPTTGLAGEKNIQYF | TGTGCCAGCAGCCCAACTACCGGACTAGCGGGGGAAAAAAACATTCAGTACTTC
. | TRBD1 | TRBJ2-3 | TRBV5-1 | CASSAGTGGADTQYF | TGCGCCAGCAGCGCCGGGACAGGGGGCGCAGATACGCAGTATTTT
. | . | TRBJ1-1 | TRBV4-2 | CASSQEGGRGAEAFF | TGTGCCAGCAGCCAAGAGGGGGGTAGGGGCGCTGAAGCTTTCTTT
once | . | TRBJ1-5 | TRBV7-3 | CASSPAGERQPQHF | TGTGCCAGCAGCCCCGCAGGGGAGCGACAGCCCCAGCATTTT
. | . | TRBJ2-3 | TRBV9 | CASNDPGSTDTQYF | TGTGCCAGTAACGACCCGGGGAGCACAGATACGCAGTATTTT
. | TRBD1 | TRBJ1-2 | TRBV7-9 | CASSPNRGGTGHYGYTF | TGTGCCAGCAGCCCAAACCGGGGCGGGACAGGCCATTATGGCTACACCTTC
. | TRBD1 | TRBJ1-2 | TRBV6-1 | CASSEEGTVPPYGYTF | TGTGCCAGCAGTGAAGAGGGGACAGTGCCCCCATATGGCTACACCTTC
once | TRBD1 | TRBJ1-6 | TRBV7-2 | CASSLDRDSSPLHF | TGTGCCAGCAGCTTAGACCGGGACAGCTCACCCCTCCACTTT
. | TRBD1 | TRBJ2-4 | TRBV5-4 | CASSSFSTGAKNIQYF | TGTGCCAGCAGCTCTTTCTCGACAGGGGCCAAAAACATTCAGTACTTC
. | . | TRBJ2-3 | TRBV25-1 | CASRGGQNSDTQYF | TGTGCCAGCAGGGGGGGACAGAATAGCGATACGCAGTATTTT
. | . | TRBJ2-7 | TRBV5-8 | CASSDQGPEQYF | TGTGCCAGCAGCGATCAGGGGCCCGAGCAGTACTTC
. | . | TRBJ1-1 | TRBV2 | CASILAGKSDAFF | TGTGCCAGCATCTTGGCGGGGAAGTCTGATGCTTTCTTT
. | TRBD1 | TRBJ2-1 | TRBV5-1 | CASSLYPMLRDRLYNEQFF | TGCGCCAGCAGCTTGTATCCGATGTTAAGGGACAGACTATACAATGAGCAGTTCTTC
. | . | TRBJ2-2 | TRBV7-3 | CASSAQVGTGELFF | TGTGCCAGCAGCGCCCAGGTCGGCACCGGGGAGCTGTTTTTT
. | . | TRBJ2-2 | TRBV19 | CASLRQVNTGELFF | TGTGCCAGTCTTCGACAGGTTAACACCGGGGAGCTGTTTTTT
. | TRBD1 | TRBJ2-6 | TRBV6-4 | CASSERTGGGSGANVLTF | TGCGCCAGCAGTGAACGCACAGGGGGAGGCTCTGGGGCCAACGTCCTGACTTTC
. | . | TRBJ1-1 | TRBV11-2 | CASSSNRGAFF | TGTGCCAGCAGCTCGAACCGGGGAGCTTTCTTT
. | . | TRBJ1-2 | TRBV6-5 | CASTPSPDRGYTF | TGTGCCAGCACCCCTAGCCCAGATCGTGGCTACACCTTC